A single sample gave rise to the 4 T cell receptor beta chains below, sequenced in a study of blood T cell repertoires in COVID-19. The method was immunoSEQ multiplex PCR; TCRdb's version includes in-frame clones alone and lacks a portion of them. The top ten hold 15% to 20% of the sample, which has roughly 200,000 clones, about 85% seen once. Specimen: peripheral blood. The origin of the receptors is a woman at least 80 years old with active or convalescent COVID-19.

V gene TRBV4-3 combines with J gene TRBJ2-3, with 8 bases lining up with TRBD2. V gave up 1 base and J gave up 4 bases; unmatched junction bases: 7. Per germline, CDR1 LGHNA and CDR2 YSLEER. This CDR3 has 16 residues. Here the CDR3 reads CASSQASSGSADTQYF. For the CDR3, the DNA is TGCGCCAGCAGCCAAGCCTCGAGCGGGAGCGCAGATACGCAGTATTTT.

The chain uses TRBV6-5 and TRBJ1-5, with 7 bases aligning to TRBD1. Trimming removed 6 bases from V and 4 bases from J; junction bases left unmatched: 6. The CDR3 contains 14 residues. In germline, CDR1 is MNHEY, CDR2 SVGAGI. This CDR3 reads CASRQGMGNQPQHF. CDR3 DNA sequence: TGTGCCAGCAGACAGGGGATGGGTAATCAGCCCCAGCATTTT.

This chain joins TRBV5-1 and TRBJ2-5, with 7 bases matching TRBD1. J was trimmed by 3 bases and V by 5 bases; bases with no gene match: 7. This CDR3 has 14 amino acids. The germline V gene encodes CDR1 SGHRS and CDR2 YFSETQ. The CDR3 protein is CASRDTGTEETQYF. The CDR3 DNA sequence: TGCGCCAGCAGAGATACCGGGACAGAAGAGACCCAGTACTTC.

The chain carries TRBV11-3 and TRBJ1-2; 9 nucleotides align to TRBD1. Germline trimming cut 2 bases from V and 4 bases from J; bases unmatched to any gene: 11. The germline CDR1 and CDR2 sequences are SGHNT and YENEEA. This CDR3 contains 17 residues. CDR3 sequence (DNA): TGTGCCAGCAGCTTACGGACAGGGGATCCAGCCTTCTATGGCTACACCTTC. Encoded protein: CASSLRTGDPAFYGYTF.